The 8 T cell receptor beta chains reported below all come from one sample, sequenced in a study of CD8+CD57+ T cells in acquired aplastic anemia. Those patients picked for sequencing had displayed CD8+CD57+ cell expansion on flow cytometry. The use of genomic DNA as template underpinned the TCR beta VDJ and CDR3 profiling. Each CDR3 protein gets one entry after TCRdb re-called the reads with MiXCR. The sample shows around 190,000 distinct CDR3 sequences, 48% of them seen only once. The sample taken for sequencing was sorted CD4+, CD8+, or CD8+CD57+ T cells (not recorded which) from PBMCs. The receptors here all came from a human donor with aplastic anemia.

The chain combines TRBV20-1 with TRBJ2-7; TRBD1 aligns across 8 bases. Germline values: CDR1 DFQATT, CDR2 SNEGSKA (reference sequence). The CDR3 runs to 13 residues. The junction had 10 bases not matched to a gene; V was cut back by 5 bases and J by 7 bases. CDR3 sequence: CSAQTGDSWEQYF. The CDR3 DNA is TGCAGTGCTCAGACAGGGGACTCGTGGGAGCAGTACTTC.

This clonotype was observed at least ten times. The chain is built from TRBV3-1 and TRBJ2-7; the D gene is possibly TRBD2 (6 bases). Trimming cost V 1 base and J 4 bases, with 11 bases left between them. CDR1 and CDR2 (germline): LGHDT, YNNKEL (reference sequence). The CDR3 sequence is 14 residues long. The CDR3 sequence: CASSQGGGVYEQYF. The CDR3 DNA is TGTGCCAGCAGCCAAGGCGGCGGGGTATACGAGCAGTACTTC.

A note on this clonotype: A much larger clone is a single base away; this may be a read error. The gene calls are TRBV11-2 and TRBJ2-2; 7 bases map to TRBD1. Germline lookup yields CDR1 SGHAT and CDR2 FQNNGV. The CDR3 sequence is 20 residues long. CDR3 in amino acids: CACSLDSERQGSLDTGELFF. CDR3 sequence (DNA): TGTGCCTGCAGCTTAGATTCAGAGAGACAGGGTTCTTTGGACACCGGGGAGCTGTTTTTT.

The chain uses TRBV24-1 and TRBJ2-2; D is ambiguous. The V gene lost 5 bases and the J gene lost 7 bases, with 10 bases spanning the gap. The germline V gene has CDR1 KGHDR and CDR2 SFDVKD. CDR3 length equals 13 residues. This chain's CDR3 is CATSARSGGELFF. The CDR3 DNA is TGTGCCACCAGTGCCCGAAGTGGCGGGGAGCTGTTTTTT.

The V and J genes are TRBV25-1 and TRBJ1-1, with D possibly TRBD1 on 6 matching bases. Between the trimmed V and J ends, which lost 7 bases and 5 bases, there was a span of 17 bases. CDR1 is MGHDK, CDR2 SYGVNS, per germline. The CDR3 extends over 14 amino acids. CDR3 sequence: CASTARGAKTEAFF. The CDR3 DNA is TGTGCCAGCACCGCTAGGGGGGCAAAAACTGAAGCTTTCTTT.

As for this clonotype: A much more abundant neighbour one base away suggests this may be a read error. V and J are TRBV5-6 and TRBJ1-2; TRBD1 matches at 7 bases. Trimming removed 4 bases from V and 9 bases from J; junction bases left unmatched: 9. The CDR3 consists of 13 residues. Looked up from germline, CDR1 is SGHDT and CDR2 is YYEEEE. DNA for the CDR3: TGTGCCAGCAGCCGCAGACAGGGTGAAAGCTACACCTTC. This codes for CASSRRQGESYTF. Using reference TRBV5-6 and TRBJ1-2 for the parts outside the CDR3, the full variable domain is DAGVTQSPTHLIKTRGQQVTLRCSPKSGHDTVSWYQQALGQGPQFIFQYYEEEERQRGNFPDRFSGHQFPNYSSELNVNALLLGDSALYLCASSRRQGESYTFGSGTRLTVV.

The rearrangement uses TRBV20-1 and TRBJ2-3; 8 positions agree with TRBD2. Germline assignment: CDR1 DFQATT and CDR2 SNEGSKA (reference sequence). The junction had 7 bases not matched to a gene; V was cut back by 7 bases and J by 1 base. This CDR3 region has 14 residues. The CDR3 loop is CSGSFSGGTDTQYF. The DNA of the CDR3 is TGCAGTGGGAGCTTTAGCGGGGGCACAGATACGCAGTATTTT.

Here the CDR3 DNA reads TGCAGTGCTAGACCCCTGAATCAGCCCCAGCATTTT. Protein sequence: CSARPLNQPQHF. The chain uses TRBV20-1 and TRBJ1-5; no clear D gene. The CDR3 loop spans 12 amino acids. V was trimmed by 2 bases and J by 4 bases, leaving 6 bases between them. The germline V gene has CDR1 DFQATT and CDR2 SNEGSKA (reference sequence).